This T cell receptor beta chain was retrieved from a study of blood T cell repertoires in COVID-19. Self-reported history from a screening survey and questionnaire set each donor's cohort. V lost 5 bases, J lost 1 base, and 18 bases stayed unmatched. The CDR3 spans 19 residues. Looked up from germline, CDR1 is MDHEN and CDR2 is SYDVKM. Authors' processing steps: Nucleated cell counts were estimated from reference gene primer amplification. Assay used: immunoSEQ multiplex PCR; TCRdb lists only in-frame clones, some missing. Clone size and V and J calls were adopted from that table, with D and trimming inferred from the DNA. The repertoire consists of approximately 250,000 clones, with 75% to 90% occurring once and the leading ten covering over 4%.

Sequenced material: PBMCs or T cells enriched from blood (not recorded which). This receptor was obtained from a woman aged 25 to 39 who had recovered from COVID-19. The V and J genes are TRBV28 and TRBJ1-2; TRBD1 matches 8 bases. The CDR3 DNA is TGTGCCAGCAGTCCTATTACCCCTCGGGCAGGGGGCATTAACTATGGCTACACCTTC. It is translated as CASSPITPRAGGINYGYTF.